The 10 T cell receptor beta chains given below trace back to one sample, sequenced in a study of T-cell reconstitution after alpha-beta-depleted transplantation in children. Unique molecular identifiers were used in preparing the TCRbeta library. TCRdb ran MiXCR on the PCR reads and lists one entry per CDR3 protein. The sample lists hundreds of thousands of distinct CDR3 sequences; 15% to 20% were seen once. Sequenced material: PBMCs, mostly from graft donor cells, taken 360 days after TCRalphabeta/CD19-depleted stem cell transplant. These receptors were collected from a male patient aged 10-17 years who had a stem cell transplant for acute lymphoblastic leukemia, so the T cells may come from the graft donor.

The V and J genes are TRBV28 and TRBJ2-7; 7 bases match TRBD1. CDR1 and CDR2 (germline): MDHEN, SYDVKM. With V trimmed by 5 bases and J by 0 bases, 10 bases remained unmatched. CDR3 size: 16 residues. The DNA for the CDR3 is TGTGCCAGCAGTCTCGACAGGGCCACTCGCTCCTACGAGCAGTACTTC. This sequence encodes CASSLDRATRSYEQYF.

The rearrangement links TRBV12-3 or TRBV12-4 to TRBJ1-5; D is possibly TRBD1 (5 bases). CDR3 length: 13 amino acids. V was clipped by 8 bases and J by 2 bases, with 10 bases between them. In DNA form, the CDR3 reads TGTGCCAGCGGTGGGGCGGGCAATCAGCCCCAGCATTTT. Its protein is CASGGAGNQPQHF.

This clonotype was seen ten or more times. The V call is TRBV5-1, the J call TRBJ2-7, with D perhaps TRBD1 or TRBD2 (5 bases each). Germline lookup yields CDR1 SGHRS and CDR2 YFSETQ. This CDR3 contains 15 residues. Trimming left V 3 bases short and J 6 bases short, with 19 bases between. The CDR3 is CASSSSVGPSVEQYF. The CDR3 DNA sequence: TGCGCCAGCAGCTCCTCAGTGGGACCTTCGGTCGAGCAGTACTTC.

In its sample, this clonotype was seen many times. The chain joins TRBV29-1 to TRBJ2-5, with TRBD2 matching 13 bases. The ends lost 6 bases at V and 4 bases at J; junction bases unmatched: 8. The CDR3 has 15 amino acids. In germline, CDR1 is SQVTM, CDR2 ANQGSEA. For the CDR3, the DNA is TGCAGCGTGGAGAGGACTAGCGGGAGTGGAGAGACCCAGTACTTC. Translation gives CSVERTSGSGETQYF.

This clonotype was recorded a few times. The chain employs TRBV11-2 and TRBJ2-2; D is ambiguous. The germline gives CDR1 SGHAT, CDR2 FQNNGV. CDR3 length equals 15 residues. V shed 6 bases and J shed 4 bases, with 15 bases lying between them. The CDR3 here is CASSLPPRSTGELFF. The CDR3 nucleotides are TGTGCCAGCAGTCTTCCACCGAGGAGCACCGGGGAGCTGTTTTTT.

V usage is TRBV10-3 and J usage is TRBJ1-5; D uncertain. V was cut by 3 bases and J by 4 bases, with 7 bases left in between. CDR1 and CDR2 (germline): ENHRY, SYGVKD. CDR3 length equals 13 residues. The CDR3 protein is CAISEEVNQPQHF. The CDR3 nucleotides are TGTGCCATCAGTGAAGAAGTGAATCAGCCCCAGCATTTT.

Many counts were recorded for this clonotype. CDR3 amino acids: CASSNNYEQYF. CDR3 DNA: TGTGCCAGCAGCAATAACTACGAGCAGTACTTC. The V and J genes are TRBV6-2 or TRBV6-3 and TRBJ2-7; D is uncertain. V was cut by 6 bases and J by 3 bases, with 6 bases left in between. Germline values: CDR1 MNHEY, CDR2 SVGEGT. This CDR3 has 11 amino acids.

The gene calls are TRBV5-1 and TRBJ2-1, with 7 bases that match TRBD2. The CDR3 loop spans 20 amino acids. The junction had 27 bases not matched to a gene; V was cut back by 5 bases and J by 7 bases. The germline V gene encodes CDR1 SGHRS and CDR2 YFSETQ. The CDR3 loop reads CASSLLLQGGGRGQVNEQFF. The CDR3 nucleotides are TGCGCCAGCAGTCTCCTTTTGCAGGGTGGCGGGAGAGGCCAAGTAAATGAGCAGTTCTTC. Combining the CDR3 with reference TRBV5-1 and TRBJ2-1 gives the whole variable domain KAGVTQTPRYLIKTRGQQVTLSCSPISGHRSVSWYQQTPGQGLQFLFEYFSETQRNKGNFPGRFSGRQFSNSRSEMNVSTLELGDSALYLCASSLLLQGGGRGQVNEQFFGPGTRLTVL.

The V gene is TRBV6-2 or TRBV6-3, the J gene TRBJ2-5; 8 nucleotides agree with TRBD2. The germline V gene encodes CDR1 MNHEY and CDR2 SVGEGT. V trimming: 3 bases; J trimming: 1 base; junction bases outside the gene matches: 4. The CDR3 is made up of 15 amino acids. DNA of the CDR3: TGTGCCAGCAGTTATATAGCGGGGAGCCAAGAGACCCAGTACTTC. It encodes CASSYIAGSQETQYF.

The chain uses TRBV6-1 and TRBJ1-5; TRBD1 agrees at 9 bases. The J segment lost 11 bases and the V segment lost 4 bases, leaving 9 bases of the junction unmatched. The CDR3 totals 14 residues. Germline CDR1 and CDR2: MNHNS and SASEGT. CDR3 residues: CASSADRGLGAQHF. The DNA for the CDR3 is TGTGCCAGCAGTGCGGACAGGGGACTAGGGGCCCAGCATTTT.